This entry lists 13 T cell receptor beta chains sequenced from one sample in a study of cytomegalovirus exposure and HLA in healthy donors. The PCR had 60 Vbeta and 13 Jbeta primers. Libraries were prepared by immunoSEQ multiplex PCR; TCRdb keeps only in-frame clonotypes and omits some of them. This sample yields tens of thousands of clones, of which roughly 73% are seen a single time; about 2.2% belongs to the top ten. Sequencing was done on a sample of PBMCs. These receptors all come from a man aged 40-49 years in good health and CMV-seronegative.

The genes are TRBV5-6 and TRBJ2-7, with D uncertain. The germline V and J ends were trimmed by 0 bases and 0 bases, with 10 bases remaining between them. The germline CDR1 and CDR2 sequences are SGHDT and YYEEEE. The length of the CDR3 is 15 residues. The CDR3 here is CASSLAPRRSYEQYF. DNA of the CDR3: TGTGCCAGCAGCTTGGCCCCCAGGCGCTCCTACGAGCAGTACTTC. The full variable domain, its missing parts supplied by reference TRBV5-6 and TRBJ2-7, is DAGVTQSPTHLIKTRGQQVTLRCSPKSGHDTVSWYQQALGQGPQFIFQYYEEEERQRGNFPDRFSGHQFPNYSSELNVNALLLGDSALYLCASSLAPRRSYEQYFGPGTRLTVT.

This clone came up a few times. The chain combines TRBV5-4 with TRBJ2-3; no reliable D call. Germline CDR1 is SGHNT and CDR2 is YYREEE (reference sequence). CDR3 size: 15 residues. Trimming took 0 bases from V and 2 from J, leaving 10 bases between them. Here the CDR3 DNA reads TGTGCCAGCAGCTTGGAGGCTAGTCACACAGATACGCAGTATTTT. This sequence encodes CASSLEASHTDTQYF. Combining the CDR3 with reference TRBV5-4 and TRBJ2-3 gives the whole variable domain ETGVTQSPTHLIKTRGQQVTLRCSSQSGHNTVSWYQQALGQGPQFIFQYYREEENGRGNFPPRFSGLQFPNYSSELNVNALELDDSALYLCASSLEASHTDTQYFGPGTRLTVL.

The J gene is TRBJ2-5, the V gene TRBV6-5; TRBD2 is a possible D gene (6 bases). The germline CDR1 and CDR2 sequences are MNHEY and SVGAGI. Trimming took off 8 bases at V and 5 bases at J, with 15 bases between the two ends. The CDR3 loop spans 13 amino acids. CDR3 sequence reads: CASQMGGGETQYF. Here the CDR3 DNA reads TGTGCCAGCCAGATGGGAGGCGGTGAGACCCAGTACTTC.

This clone has only a few counts. The chain has TRBV6-6 and TRBJ1-1, with no clear D. Germline V gene sequence: CDR1 MNHNY, CDR2 SVGAGI (reference sequence). The CDR3 loop spans 14 amino acids. Trimming shortened V by 6 bases and J by 3 bases, and 14 bases separated the two germline ends. In DNA form, the CDR3 reads TGTGCCAGCAGCTTCGGTGGTGATCACACTGAAGCTTTCTTT. It is translated as CASSFGGDHTEAFF.

The CDR3 DNA is TGCGCCAGCGGGGCAGGGGGGATAAGGGCCAATGAGCAGTTCTTC. Translation: CASGAGGIRANEQFF. This rearrangement joins TRBV5-1 to TRBJ2-1; possibly TRBD1 for D (7 bases). This CDR3 is built from 15 residues. Trimming left V 7 bases short and J 6 bases short, with 20 bases between. Per the germline V gene, CDR1 is SGHRS and CDR2 is YFSETQ.

This chain joins TRBV19 and TRBJ1-1, with 10 bases that match TRBD1. The ends lost 5 bases at V and 4 bases at J; junction bases unmatched: 13. This CDR3 has 17 amino acids. CDR1 is LNHDA, CDR2 SQIVND, per germline (reference sequence). This CDR3 reads CASSGQGGETRFTEAFF. The CDR3 nucleotides read TGTGCCAGTAGTGGACAGGGGGGCGAGACCCGTTTCACTGAAGCTTTCTTT.

The chain joins TRBV5-1 to TRBJ2-5, with TRBD1 as a possible D gene (6 bases). V was pared by 5 bases and J by 5 bases, with 16 bases between. CDR3 length equals 14 residues. Germline values: CDR1 SGHRS, CDR2 YFSETQ. The CDR3: CASRGGPSAETQYF. The CDR3 DNA reads as TGCGCCAGCAGAGGGGGACCCTCGGCGGAGACCCAGTACTTC. Combining the CDR3 with reference TRBV5-1 and TRBJ2-5 gives the whole variable domain KAGVTQTPRYLIKTRGQQVTLSCSPISGHRSVSWYQQTPGQGLQFLFEYFSETQRNKGNFPGRFSGRQFSNSRSEMNVSTLELGDSALYLCASRGGPSAETQYFGPGTRLLVL.

This CDR3 is CASSIEAGVADTQYF. For the CDR3, the DNA is TGTGCCAGTAGTATCGAAGCGGGAGTGGCAGATACGCAGTATTTT. V usage is TRBV19 and J usage is TRBJ2-3, with 8 positions matching TRBD2. After removal of 3 bases from V and 4 bases from J, the junction contained 6 bases not matched to a gene. The CDR3 totals 15 residues. Germline V gives CDR1 LNHDA, CDR2 SQIVND (reference sequence).

The V and J genes are TRBV6-5 and TRBJ1-2; possibly TRBD1 for D (6 bases). Germline values: CDR1 MNHEY, CDR2 SVGAGI. The CDR3 sequence is 15 residues long. The ends were cut back, 0 bases at V and 5 bases at J, with 13 bases in the middle. The CDR3 reads CASSYSGVTGYGYTF. Written as DNA, the CDR3 is TGTGCCAGCAGTTACTCGGGAGTGACAGGATATGGCTACACCTTC.

The chain recombines TRBV28 with TRBJ2-1; no clear D. Germline V lookup: CDR1 MDHEN, CDR2 SYDVKM. Trimming took off 7 bases at V and 8 bases at J, with 12 bases between the two ends. There are 12 residues in the CDR3. As DNA, the CDR3 is TGTGCCAGCAACTATCGTTTAGATGAGCAGTTCTTC. Protein product: CASNYRLDEQFF.

The chain employs TRBV6-5 and TRBJ1-5; D is perhaps TRBD1 (5 bases). Trimming shortened V by 8 bases and J by 5 bases, and 19 bases separated the two germline ends. The CDR3 is 15 amino acids. From germline, CDR1 is MNHEY and CDR2 SVGAGI. DNA of the CDR3: TGTGCCAGCCGTTTGTACCCCTCGGGGGATCAGCCCCAGCATTTT. This encodes CASRLYPSGDQPQHF.

The J gene is TRBJ2-5, the V gene TRBV6-5, with 10 positions matching TRBD2. V was clipped by 5 bases and J by 0 bases; unmatched bases: 3. Germline V gives CDR1 MNHEY, CDR2 SVGAGI. The CDR3 consists of 15 residues. The CDR3 region is CASSGLAVNQETQYF. As DNA, the CDR3 is TGTGCCAGCAGTGGACTAGCGGTGAACCAAGAGACCCAGTACTTC.

V gene TRBV2 combines with J gene TRBJ1-1, with D unclear. This CDR3 is built from 13 residues. Trimming removed 6 bases from V and 2 bases from J, with 10 bases in between. Germline lookup yields CDR1 SNHLY and CDR2 FYNNEI. The CDR3 nucleotides are TGTGCCAGCAGCCAGGCACGTAACACTGAAGCTTTCTTT. It yields the protein CASSQARNTEAFF.